These T cell receptor beta chains were read from a single sample in a study of beta chain features in type 1 diabetes. Only in-frame clones appear in the TCRdb table, and some are missing; sequencing was by immunoSEQ multiplex PCR. The sample records 680,000 or so clones, roughly 13% being singletons. The sequenced sample was naive CD4+ T cells from blood. Receptor source: a man between 18 and 29 years old with type 1 diabetes. Each CDR3 is given with its conserved first and last residue. Rows give clone size only sometimes, using once, few, many, or a class for an expanded clone.

V gene,J gene,clone size,CDR3 length,CDR3 protein
TRBV30,TRBJ2-2,NA,12,CAWSPYSGELFF
TRBV15,TRBJ2-3,few,17,CATSRPWASGSTDTQYF
TRBV6-1,TRBJ2-1,NA,13,CASSGGLRNEQFF
TRBV2,TRBJ2-7,NA,14,CASSEGGTPYEQYF
TRBV2,TRBJ2-2,NA,17,CASSERGAGRDTGELFF
TRBV30,TRBJ1-4,few,14,CAWSRGQFNEKLFF
TRBV28,TRBJ1-2,NA,15,CASRPEGTANYGYTF
TRBV19,TRBJ1-4,few,17,CASSPPSKLGANEKLFF
TRBV18,TRBJ1-3,NA,15,CASSPDNGSGNTIYF
TRBV19,TRBJ2-3,few,15,CASTPTSGSTDTQYF
TRBV30,TRBJ1-1,few,13,CAWVLGANTEAFF